This T cell receptor beta chain was profiled in a study of shared clonotypes between healthy human individuals. Study conclusions and caveats: Clonotypes shared by all four sorted-subset donors had higher generation probabilities than non-shared clonotypes.

A note on this clone: The antigen remains unidentified.

CDR3 length equals 14 residues. From germline, CDR1 is MNHEY and CDR2 SMNVEV (reference sequence). V was shortened by 7 bases and J by 8 bases, with 18 bases between the two germline ends. Some clones are missing from TCRdb's copy, which holds only in-frame ones; the method was immunoSEQ multiplex PCR. The sample holds over 2 million clones, about 95% seen once. Naivety among CD8 cells was defined by CD45RO negativity and positive CCR7 selection, thereby excluding terminally differentiated effector memory CD45RA+ cells. Those who donated, Caucasian adults without exception, all lived in Nashville, Tennessee.

The sequence came from a man between 18 and 29 years old in good health. The rearrangement uses TRBV27 and TRBJ2-1, with D possibly matching TRBD1 (5 bases). The sequenced sample was naive CD8+ T cells sorted from blood. The CDR3 region is CASNRQGSDDEQFF. CDR3 in DNA: TGTGCCAGCAATAGGCAGGGCTCAGACGATGAGCAGTTCTTC.